The 32 T cell receptor beta chains listed next were all sequenced from one sample in a study of blood T cell repertoires in COVID-19. Profiled with immunoSEQ multiplex PCR; TCRdb holds only in-frame clones, not every one. The table lists 150,000 or so clones, 75% to 90% of them singletons, with about 4.5% in the top ten. Sequencing used PBMCs or T cells enriched from blood (not recorded which). Receptors were obtained from a man in his fifties or sixties who had recovered from COVID-19.

This CDR3 is CASSLMSNQPQHF. CDR3 nucleotide sequence: TGTGCCAGCAGCTTAATGTCAAATCAGCCCCAGCATTTT. The chain uses TRBV7-2 and TRBJ1-5, with D unresolved. Looked up from germline, CDR1 is SGHTA and CDR2 is FQGNSA. The ends were cut back, 2 bases at V and 4 bases at J, with 6 bases in the middle. This CDR3 has 13 residues. Full variable domain (remainder filled in from reference TRBV7-2 and TRBJ1-5): GAGVSQSPSNKVTEKGKDVELRCDPISGHTALYWYRQSLGQGLEFLIYFQGNSAPDKSGLPSDRFSAERTGGSVSTLTIQRTQQEDSAVYLCASSLMSNQPQHFGDGTRLSIL.

The rearrangement links TRBV2 to TRBJ2-1, with no clear D. Trimming took off 0 bases at V and 2 bases at J, with 8 bases between the two ends. CDR1 is SNHLY, CDR2 FYNNEI, per germline. The CDR3 is 15 residues long. The CDR3 region is CASSEASRAYNEQFF. CDR3 DNA: TGTGCCAGCAGTGAAGCGTCGAGAGCCTACAATGAGCAGTTCTTC.

The gene calls are TRBV30 and TRBJ2-7; 8 nucleotides align to TRBD1. V shed 3 bases, J shed 8 bases, and the junction held 12 bases outside the gene matches. Germline V gives CDR1 GTSNPN, CDR2 SVGIG (reference sequence). The CDR3 is made up of 14 amino acids. The CDR3 DNA follows: TGTGCCTGGAGAAGAATGCAGGGGGCGCCCAAGCAGTACTTC. It codes for CAWRRMQGAPKQYF.

V usage is TRBV7-2 and J usage is TRBJ2-3, with TRBD1 matching over 8 bases. V shed 6 bases, J shed 2 bases, and the junction held 10 bases outside the gene matches. Germline CDR1 and CDR2: SGHTA and FQGNSA. The CDR3 covers 16 residues. In DNA, the CDR3 is TGTGCCAGCAGTTTAAGACAGGGGAAATTCACAGATACGCAGTATTTT. As protein: CASSLRQGKFTDTQYF.

The chain combines TRBV20-1 with TRBJ1-2, with D possibly matching TRBD1 (5 bases). Germline V gene lookup returns CDR1 DFQATT and CDR2 SNEGSKA (reference sequence). V lost 6 bases to trimming and J lost 5 bases, with 10 bases between them. The CDR3 is 11 residues long. For the CDR3, the DNA is TGCAGTGCAGGGACTGGGTATGGCTACACCTTC. Its protein product is CSAGTGYGYTF.

The chain uses TRBV5-6 and TRBJ1-4; 7 positions agree with TRBD1. CDR1 is SGHDT and CDR2 is YYEEEE in the germline V gene. With 4 bases clipped from V and 8 bases from J, the junction kept 11 bases outside the gene matches. The CDR3 spans 15 residues. This CDR3 reads CASSLLWDSVEKLFF. In nucleotides, the CDR3 is TGTGCCAGCAGCCTTCTTTGGGACAGCGTAGAAAAACTGTTTTTT.

V usage is TRBV5-1 and J usage is TRBJ1-2; 7 positions agree with TRBD1. CDR1 is SGHRS, CDR2 YFSETQ, per germline. V lost 4 bases and J lost 7; bases outside the gene matches: 4. This CDR3 contains 12 residues. As DNA, the CDR3 is TGCGCCAGCAGCCCCCAGGGGGTTGGCTACACCTTC. Translation: CASSPQGVGYTF.

The J gene is TRBJ2-5, the V gene TRBV28, with 8 positions matching TRBD1. The CDR3 has 14 amino acids. V lost 2 bases to trimming and J lost 5 bases; unmatched junction nucleotides: 4. CDR1 is MDHEN and CDR2 is SYDVKM in the germline V gene. CDR3 nucleotides: TGTGCCAGCAGTTTACGCAGGGGGCTGGAGACCCAGTACTTC. As protein: CASSLRRGLETQYF.

V gene TRBV20-1 combines with J gene TRBJ1-2; 7 positions match TRBD1. The CDR3 contains 14 residues. V trimming: 3 bases; J trimming: 2 bases; junction bases outside the gene matches: 6. Per the germline V gene, CDR1 is DFQATT and CDR2 is SNEGSKA (reference sequence). The CDR3 loop is CSASQGTANYGYTF. The CDR3 DNA is TGCAGTGCTAGTCAGGGGACAGCGAACTATGGCTACACCTTC.

This chain connects TRBV7-9 to TRBJ2-5; 7 bases fit TRBD2. Germline trimming cut 3 bases from V and 5 bases from J; bases unmatched to any gene: 6. The CDR3 covers 14 residues. Per the germline V gene, CDR1 is SEHNR and CDR2 is FQNEAQ (reference sequence). CDR3 DNA sequence: TGTGCCAGCAGCTTCGGGGCGGGAGAGGAGACCCAGTACTTC. Protein sequence: CASSFGAGEETQYF.

CDR3 in amino acids: CSLGRAEGYTF. The CDR3 coding sequence is TGCAGCCTTGGAAGAGCCGAAGGCTACACCTTC. The chain has TRBV29-1 and TRBJ1-2; the D is unclear. Trimming took 8 bases from V and 8 from J, leaving 15 bases between them. The CDR3 spans 11 residues. CDR1 is SQVTM, CDR2 ANQGSEA, per germline.

The chain has TRBV11-2 and TRBJ2-1, with 7 bases aligning to TRBD2. The trim removed 5 bases at V and 5 bases at J, leaving 12 bases unmatched. The CDR3 totals 16 residues. Germline values: CDR1 SGHAT, CDR2 FQNNGV. The CDR3 sequence is CASSTLIRGGDNEQFF. The CDR3 nucleotides read TGTGCCAGCAGCACGCTAATAAGGGGAGGGGACAATGAGCAGTTCTTC.

This clone was detected only a few times. The chain carries TRBV4-2 and TRBJ2-1; D remains ambiguous. The ends were cut back, 0 bases at V and 4 bases at J, with 10 bases in the middle. The CDR3 spans 15 residues. CDR1 is LGHNA and CDR2 is YNFKEQ in the germline V gene. The CDR3 region has the DNA TGTGCCAGCAGCCAAGATCCTCGACTTTACAATGAGCAGTTCTTC. Its protein is CASSQDPRLYNEQFF.

The V call is TRBV28, the J call TRBJ2-1; the match to TRBD2 covers 9 bases. The V gene's germline CDR1 is MDHEN and CDR2 SYDVKM. The CDR3 runs to 17 residues. Trimming cost V 8 bases and J 3 bases; bases outside gene matches: 14. The CDR3 DNA sequence: TGTGCCAGCCGTACCCTGATAGCGGGAGCCGTCTACAATGAGCAGTTCTTC. Protein product: CASRTLIAGAVYNEQFF.

The chain has TRBV19 and TRBJ2-1, with D perhaps matching TRBD1 (5 bases). The germline V gene has CDR1 LNHDA and CDR2 SQIVND (reference sequence). Between the trimmed V and J ends, which lost 6 bases and 0 bases, there was a span of 9 bases. The CDR3 sequence is 14 residues long. The CDR3 nucleotides read TGTGCCAGTAGCACAGGACGCTCCTACAATGAGCAGTTCTTC. Amino acid sequence: CASSTGRSYNEQFF. Full variable domain (outside the CDR3, taken from reference TRBV19 and TRBJ2-1): DGGITQSPKYLFRKEGQNVTLSCEQNLNHDAMYWYRQDPGQGLRLIYYSQIVNDFQKGDIAEGYSVSREKKESFPLTVTSAQKNPTAFYLCASSTGRSYNEQFFGPGTRLTVL.

The genes are TRBV18 and TRBJ1-5; the D is unclear. The CDR3 consists of 14 residues. Germline CDR1 KGHSH, CDR2 LQKENI. Between the trimmed V and J ends, which lost 3 bases and 1 base, there was a span of 7 bases. CDR3 in DNA: TGTGCCAGCTCACCCGAGGCGAGCAATCAGCCCCAGCATTTT. Protein sequence: CASSPEASNQPQHF.

The rearrangement links TRBV27 to TRBJ1-5, with TRBD1 matching 7 bases. The CDR3 has 15 residues. Trimming removed 4 bases from V and 5 bases from J; junction bases left unmatched: 8. Germline CDR1 MNHEY, CDR2 SMNVEV (reference sequence). As DNA, the CDR3 is TGTGCCAGCAGTTCGTCATTTACAGGGGATCAGCCCCAGCATTTT. Translation: CASSSSFTGDQPQHF.

The genes are TRBV4-1 and TRBJ1-6; no reliable D call. Trimming pared 0 bases from V and 15 bases from J, leaving 12 bases between. The germline V gene encodes CDR1 MGHRA and CDR2 YSYEKL. The CDR3 runs 13 residues. As DNA, the CDR3 is TGCGCCAGCAGCCAAGATGTACGGAGCCGCCTCCACTTT. Protein product: CASSQDVRSRLHF.

This chain links TRBV7-2 with TRBJ2-1; the match to TRBD2 covers 9 bases. The CDR3 is made up of 17 amino acids. The germline V gene has CDR1 SGHTA and CDR2 FQGNSA. With 2 bases clipped from V and 6 bases from J, the junction kept 11 bases outside the gene matches. The CDR3 DNA reads as TGTGCCAGCAGCTTAATTCATGCGGGGGGGCGGGCCAATGAGCAGTTCTTC. The encoded protein is CASSLIHAGGRANEQFF.

V gene TRBV7-2 combines with J gene TRBJ1-1; weak D call: TRBD1 (5 bases). V dropped 5 bases and J dropped 11 bases, with 21 bases sitting between them. Germline assignment: CDR1 SGHTA and CDR2 FQGNSA. The CDR3 runs 14 residues. CDR3 DNA sequence: TGTGCCAGCAGCATAGTTCCGGGACTTTCGCGGGCTTTCTTT. Its protein is CASSIVPGLSRAFF. Full variable domain (missing parts from reference TRBV7-2 and TRBJ1-1): GAGVSQSPSNKVTEKGKDVELRCDPISGHTALYWYRQSLGQGLEFLIYFQGNSAPDKSGLPSDRFSAERTGGSVSTLTIQRTQQEDSAVYLCASSIVPGLSRAFFGQGTRLTVV.

CDR3 sequence: CASSPVLGFRQETQYF. The CDR3, as DNA: TGTGCCAGCAGCCCGGTCCTCGGGTTTCGTCAAGAGACCCAGTACTTC. The chain links TRBV7-9 to TRBJ2-5; D gene ambiguous. Germline CDR1 is SEHNR and CDR2 is FQNEAQ (reference sequence). The CDR3 length is 16 residues. V shed 5 bases and J shed 2 bases, with 18 bases lying between them.

The chain carries TRBV28 and TRBJ1-5, with D perhaps TRBD1 (5 bases). V gave up 5 bases and J gave up 4 bases, with 6 bases separating them. Looked up from germline, CDR1 is MDHEN and CDR2 is SYDVKM. The CDR3 covers 12 residues. CDR3 nucleotide sequence: TGTGCCAGCAGTCGGGGGAATCAGCCCCAGCATTTT. It specifies CASSRGNQPQHF.

V and J are TRBV2 and TRBJ2-1, with 8 nucleotides matching TRBD2. This CDR3 region has 14 residues. Germline V gene data show CDR1 as SNHLY and CDR2 as FYNNEI. V dropped 0 bases and J dropped 9; count of bases not matched to a gene: 4. This CDR3 is CASSEAVAGGEQFF. DNA for the CDR3: TGTGCCAGCAGTGAAGCGGTCGCGGGAGGTGAGCAGTTCTTC.

The genes are TRBV27 and TRBJ2-7; 7 bases are a match to TRBD2. The CDR3 is 13 residues long. The germline CDR1 and CDR2 sequences are MNHEY and SMNVEV (reference sequence). J was trimmed by 0 bases and V by 7 bases; bases with no gene match: 3. The CDR3 DNA sequence: TGTGCCAGCAAGAGCGGGGCCTCCTACGAGCAGTACTTC. This sequence encodes CASKSGASYEQYF.

In its sample, this clone was seen once. The chain couples TRBV20-1 to TRBJ2-5; 7 bases agree with TRBD1. The CDR3 covers 13 residues. Germline CDR1 reads DFQATT; CDR2 reads SNEGSKA (reference sequence). J was trimmed by 2 bases and V by 3 bases; bases with no gene match: 3. The CDR3 protein is CSASGTVQETQYF. CDR3 DNA sequence: TGCAGTGCTAGTGGGACAGTGCAAGAGACCCAGTACTTC.

This chain uses TRBV6-2 or TRBV6-3 with TRBJ2-7, with D perhaps matching TRBD2 (5 bases). The CDR3 spans 14 residues. Germline V CDR1 and CDR2: MNHEY, SVGEGT. V dropped 4 bases and J dropped 0 bases, with 10 bases sitting between them. The CDR3 DNA follows: TGTGCCAGCAGTTTACAACGGGGCTCCTACGAGCAGTACGTC. It translates to CASSLQRGSYEQYV.

The chain uses TRBV2 and TRBJ2-2; 8 positions match TRBD2. The CDR3 runs 15 residues. The germline gives CDR1 SNHLY, CDR2 FYNNEI. The V gene end was trimmed by 2 bases and the J gene end by 9 bases; junction bases not matched to a gene: 8. In DNA, the CDR3 is TGTGCCAGCAGTGAACGGCCAGCGGGGGCCCGGGAGCTGTTTTTT. This translates into CASSERPAGARELFF.

DNA of the CDR3: TGTGCCACCTTGGGACAGGTGGGGGGCTACACCTTC. Its protein product is CATLGQVGGYTF. The rearrangement joins TRBV24-1 to TRBJ1-2; 8 positions match TRBD1. The germline V gene encodes CDR1 KGHDR and CDR2 SFDVKD. The CDR3 extends over 12 amino acids. The trim removed 9 bases at V and 8 bases at J, leaving 7 bases unmatched.

V and J are TRBV7-6 and TRBJ2-4, with D perhaps matching TRBD1 (6 bases). Per germline, CDR1 SGHVS and CDR2 FNYEAQ. The CDR3 has 17 residues. V lost 5 bases, J lost 0 bases, and 17 bases lay in between. The CDR3 nucleotides read TGTGCCAGCAGCCCCTACGGCTCAGGGGAAGCCAAAAACATTCAGTACTTC. It yields the protein CASSPYGSGEAKNIQYF.

The chain couples TRBV6-2 or TRBV6-3 to TRBJ2-7; possible D gene TRBD2, 5 bases. The germline V and J ends were trimmed by 4 bases and 1 base, with 14 bases remaining between them. Germline V gives CDR1 MNHEY, CDR2 SVGEGT. There are 15 residues in the CDR3. CDR3 sequence reads: CASSSLGRLSYEQYV. CDR3 bases: TGTGCCAGCAGTTCCCTCGGCAGACTATCCTACGAGCAGTACGTC.

The chain carries TRBV30 and TRBJ1-5; 7 nucleotides line up with TRBD1. The germline gives CDR1 GTSNPN, CDR2 SVGIG (reference sequence). The CDR3 covers 14 residues. The J segment lost 6 bases and the V segment lost 3 bases, leaving 8 bases of the junction unmatched. In nucleotides, the CDR3 is TGTGCCTGGAGGGCCAGGGGGAGAGGTCAGCCCCAGCATTTT. Its protein product is CAWRARGRGQPQHF.

The chain recombines TRBV7-8 with TRBJ1-1, with D hard to call. Germline assignment: CDR1 SGHVS and CDR2 FQNEAQ. The CDR3 length is 15 residues. V was shortened by 2 bases and J by 4 bases, with 14 bases between the two germline ends. The CDR3 sequence: CASSLLVRAGTEAFF. The CDR3 DNA reads as TGTGCCAGCAGCTTACTAGTCCGGGCGGGCACTGAAGCTTTCTTT.